The rows below give T cell receptor beta chains drawn from one sample of a study of Tregs in tolerant kidney transplant recipients. These receptors have no known antigen. Here immunoSEQ multiplex PCR was the method, and the copy in TCRdb shows in-frame clones only, minus some. The sample lists about 20,000 clones; roughly 65% were seen once. Sample: Tregs from blood cultured with allogeneic cells. Every receptor here comes from a human donor in good health. Both conserved end residues are part of each CDR3. The D gene is left open where the match is weak. Size is stated for part of the rows, as once, few or many counts, or as a class when the clone is expanded.

>TRBJ1-4|NA|TRBV30|TRBD1
CAWSPQGALEKLFF
TGTGCCTGGAGTCCCCAGGGGGCCTTGGAAAAACTGTTTTTT
>TRBJ2-6|NA|TRBV5-4|NA
CASSGVASGANVLTF
TGTGCCAGCAGCGGTGTGGCCTCTGGGGCCAACGTCCTGACTTTC
>TRBJ2-1|NA|TRBV7-9|TRBD2
CASSLAGTSGGYNEQFF
TGTGCCAGCAGCTTAGCGGGGACTAGCGGGGGCTACAATGAGCAGTTCTTC
>TRBJ2-2|medium-sized|TRBV18|NA
CASSPNPGELFF
TGTGCCAGCTCACCAAACCCCGGGGAGCTGTTTTTT
>TRBJ2-7|NA|TRBV6-5|NA
CASSYPGPLGEQYF
TGTGCCAGCAGTTACCCGGGCCCGCTTGGGGAGCAGTACTTC
>TRBJ2-3|NA|TRBV9|TRBD2
CASSVGTSGFEGTQYF
TGTGCCAGCAGCGTAGGGACTAGCGGGTTCGAGGGTACGCAGTATTTT
>TRBJ1-6|NA|TRBV2|NA
CASSEQGTNLNSPLHF
TGTGCCAGCAGTGAACAGGGTACTAATCTCAATTCACCCCTCCACTTT
>TRBJ1-1|few|TRBV5-1|NA
CASSWAASGDEAFF
TGCGCCAGCAGCTGGGCAGCCTCAGGGGATGAAGCTTTCTTT
>TRBJ2-1|NA|TRBV2|NA
CASKDSYNEQFF
TGTGCCAGCAAAGACTCCTACAATGAGCAGTTCTTC
>TRBJ1-5|few|TRBV5-5|NA
CASSLADSYNQPQHF
TGTGCCAGCAGCTTGGCCGACAGCTACAATCAGCCCCAGCATTTT
>TRBJ1-6|once|TRBV6-5|TRBD1
CASTRTGGVSPLHF
TGTGCCAGCACCAGGACAGGGGGCGTTTCACCCCTCCACTTT
>TRBJ1-1|NA|TRBV28|NA
CASSLYDPQNTEAFF
TGTGCCAGCAGTTTATATGACCCTCAGAACACTGAAGCTTTCTTT
>TRBJ2-3|NA|TRBV2|NA
CASSLQGFSTDTQYF
TGTGCCAGCAGTCTCCAGGGGTTTTCCACAGATACGCAGTATTTT
>TRBJ1-1|NA|TRBV14|NA
CASSQARITEAFF
TGTGCCAGCAGCCAAGCGCGGATAACTGAAGCTTTCTTT
>TRBJ2-1|NA|TRBV10-1|TRBD2
CASSQRGGLAGGSSYNEQFF
TGCGCCAGCAGCCAACGGGGGGGACTAGCGGGAGGGAGCTCCTACAATGAGCAGTTCTTC
>TRBJ1-2|NA|TRBV14|NA
CASSQEVRGGNYGYTF
TGTGCCAGCAGCCAAGAAGTGAGGGGGGGAAACTATGGCTACACCTTC
>TRBJ1-1|NA|TRBV11-3|NA
CASSLNQNTEAFF
TGTGCCAGCAGCTTAAATCAGAACACTGAAGCTTTCTTT
>TRBJ2-3|NA|TRBV18|TRBD1
CASSPELDRGWGTDTQYF
TGTGCCAGCTCACCAGAACTGGACAGGGGTTGGGGCACAGATACGCAGTATTTT
>TRBJ2-7|NA|TRBV5-1|NA
CASSLGRQGGVREQYF
TGCGCCAGCAGCTTGGGGCGACAGGGAGGTGTTCGGGAGCAGTACTTC
>TRBJ1-1|NA|TRBV6-4|NA
CASSQGSNTEAFF
TGTGCCAGCAGTCAGGGGAGTAACACTGAAGCTTTCTTT
>TRBJ2-1|NA|TRBV6-5|NA
CATSRGLGGNEQFF
TGTGCCACCTCCAGAGGATTAGGGGGCAATGAGCAGTTCTTC
>TRBJ2-5|few|TRBV4-2|TRBD2
CASSQGAAGQETQYF
TGTGCCAGCAGCCAAGGGGCAGCGGGGCAAGAGACCCAGTACTTC
>TRBJ2-7|NA|TRBV5-6|TRBD2
CASSWGTWEGHYEQYF
TGTGCCAGCAGCTGGGGGACGTGGGAGGGCCATTACGAGCAGTACTTC
>TRBJ1-2|NA|TRBV5-1|TRBD1
CASSLQLRDSYGYTF
TGCGCCAGCAGCTTACAACTCCGGGACAGTTATGGCTACACCTTC
>TRBJ1-2|few|TRBV7-9|TRBD1
CASSRTRSGTGGEGGYTF
TGTGCCAGCAGCCGGACCCGGTCCGGGACAGGGGGCGAAGGTGGCTACACCTTC
>TRBJ2-2|NA|TRBV19|TRBD2
CASSGTSGRELFF
TGTGCCAGTAGTGGGACTAGCGGGAGGGAGCTGTTTTTT
>TRBJ1-6|once|TRBV30|NA
CAWSVRVTGQDNSPLHF
TGTGCCTGGAGTGTACGAGTTACGGGACAAGATAATTCACCCCTCCACTTT
>TRBJ2-5|NA|TRBV19|NA
CASSISTQETQYF
TGTGCCAGTAGTATAAGTACCCAAGAGACCCAGTACTTC
>TRBJ2-5|NA|TRBV9|TRBD2
CASSVAGLAEGGETQYF
TGTGCCAGCAGCGTAGCAGGACTAGCGGAGGGAGGAGAGACCCAGTACTTC
>TRBJ1-1|NA|TRBV5-1|NA
CASSLEYRMNTEAFF
TGCGCCAGCAGCTTGGAATACAGAATGAACACTGAAGCTTTCTTT
>TRBJ2-7|NA|TRBV9|NA
CASSSQGGSYEQYF
TGTGCCAGCAGCTCCCAGGGTGGTTCCTACGAGCAGTACTTC
>TRBJ2-7|NA|TRBV5-1|NA
CASSQTGSYEQYF
TGCGCCAGCAGCCAAACAGGGTCCTACGAGCAGTACTTC
>TRBJ1-2|NA|TRBV29-1|NA
CSARGNPVSNYGYTF
TGCAGCGCCCGGGGAAATCCGGTGTCTAACTATGGCTACACCTTC
>TRBJ1-5|NA|TRBV6-1|NA
CASGQEFSNQPQHF
TGTGCCAGCGGGCAGGAGTTTAGCAATCAGCCCCAGCATTTT
>TRBJ2-7|NA|TRBV7-6|NA
CASATGSYEQYF
TGTGCCAGTGCAACAGGGTCCTACGAGCAGTACTTC
>TRBJ1-1|NA|TRBV2|NA
CASSDGGIKAFF
TGTGCCAGCAGTGATGGGGGGATTAAAGCTTTCTTT
>TRBJ2-7|NA|TRBV7-9|TRBD1
CASSFAGGTYEQYF
TGTGCCAGCAGCTTCGCAGGGGGCACCTACGAGCAGTACTTC
>TRBJ1-2|few|TRBV5-1|NA
CASSLGSGLTYGYTF
TGCGCCAGCAGCTTGGGTTCGGGACTGACCTATGGCTACACCTTC
>TRBJ1-2|NA|TRBV5-6|NA
CASSLTSYGYTF
TGTGCCAGCAGCTTGACAAGCTATGGCTACACCTTC
>TRBJ1-4|NA|TRBV19|NA
CASRQQGNGEKLFF
TGTGCCAGTAGGCAACAGGGTAACGGTGAAAAACTGTTTTTT
>TRBJ1-5|NA|TRBV2|NA
CASSEETGSQPQHF
TGTGCCAGCAGTGAAGAAACAGGGAGTCAGCCCCAGCATTTT
>TRBJ2-2|NA|TRBV2|NA
CASSGAVPGELFF
TGTGCCAGCAGTGGGGCAGTACCCGGGGAGCTGTTTTTT
>TRBJ1-2|NA|TRBV6-5|NA
CASSYTRMGYGYTF
TGTGCCAGCAGTTATACCAGGATGGGGTATGGCTACACCTTC
>TRBJ1-3|few|TRBV7-9|NA
CASSPGARLGNTIYF
TGTGCCAGCAGCCCAGGAGCGAGGCTCGGAAACACCATATATTTT
>TRBJ1-5|NA|TRBV27|TRBD1
CASSWTGGRYNQPQHF
TGTGCCAGCAGTTGGACAGGGGGAAGATACAATCAGCCCCAGCATTTT
>TRBJ2-5|NA|TRBV11-2|NA
CASSLDRKETQYF
TGTGCCAGCAGCTTAGACAGGAAAGAGACCCAGTACTTC
>TRBJ2-5|NA|TRBV7-9|NA
CASSLVSGVGETQYF
TGTGCCAGCAGCTTAGTGTCGGGAGTGGGAGAGACCCAGTACTTC
>TRBJ1-2|few|TRBV21-1|NA
CASGTERGYGYTF
TGTGCCAGCGGGACAGAAAGGGGGTATGGCTACACCTTC
>TRBJ2-1|NA|TRBV18|NA
CASSSNDRGGVADEQFF
TGTGCCAGCTCCTCCAACGATCGAGGTGGGGTGGCGGATGAGCAGTTCTTC
>TRBJ1-1|NA|TRBV6-5|NA
CASSLRTATEAFF
TGTGCCAGCAGCTTACGGACAGCCACTGAAGCTTTCTTT
>TRBJ1-6|NA|TRBV7-8|NA
CASSFWPEGINSPLHF
TGTGCCAGCAGCTTTTGGCCAGAGGGAATTAATTCACCCCTCCACTTT
>TRBJ2-6|few|TRBV30|TRBD1
CAWTRVRGSPGANVLTF
TGTGCCTGGACTCGGGTCAGGGGGAGTCCTGGGGCCAACGTCCTGACTTTC
>TRBJ1-2|NA|TRBV6-6|TRBD1
CASSFPTTGGYGYTF
TGTGCCAGCAGTTTTCCGACGACAGGGGGCTATGGCTACACCTTC
>TRBJ1-2|NA|TRBV7-3|NA
CASSLAQFGVDGYTF
TGTGCCAGCAGCTTAGCCCAATTTGGGGTTGATGGCTACACCTTC
>TRBJ1-2|NA|TRBV9|TRBD1
CASSERGGGYGYTF
TGTGCCAGCAGCGAGAGAGGGGGCGGCTATGGCTACACCTTC